This TCR beta chain was identified during a study of CD4 T cells in relation to SARS-CoV-2 and coronaviruses (dated by TCRdb to the early 2020s). Notes on the research overall: In the ViraFEST assay, PBMCs were grown with antigen for about eleven days, and TCR beta CDR3s were then sequenced to identify antigen-specific clonal expansions. The full convalescent cohort of 12 patients had a median age of approximately 35 years, ranging from about 20 to 75 years. The Adaptive Biotechnologies TCR-sequencing kit was used for samples from a few pre-COVID donors and for the naive versus memory experiments, whereas the other data were Illumina-based. Of the approximately 12 convalescent patients, 8 were male and 4 were female, and two of the subjects were Hispanic. Patient-derived lymphoblastoid cell lines were used to map the HLA restriction of shared crossreactive spike epitopes. For other donors in the study, expansion assays were sequenced with a different, Illumina-based TCR-beta assay. The study assessed, at the TCR clonotype level, memory CD4+ T cell crossreactivity between SARS-CoV-2 and common cold coronavirus spike proteins.

As to this clone: Its antigen is unknown. No much larger clone is present one base from it, and per-base qualities are unavailable.

Overall results and qualifications from the work: Naive versus memory sequencing indicated that memory recall responses, rather than primary responses primed during culture, are detected by the assay. Roughly 64% of donors had memory CD4+ clonotypes that crossrecognized SARS-CoV-2 and at least one common cold coronavirus spike. Because the crossreactivity analysis focused on spike protein, crossreactivity against other viral proteins was not assessed. Small numbers of patients and of tested TCRs limited the study. Because no donor provided both pre-pandemic and post-infection samples, tracing the source of pre-existing responses was limited. Compared with monoreactive clones, crossreactive clones had significantly weaker SARS-CoV-2-driven expansion, a result consistent with antigenic imprinting.

To separate naive from memory CD4+ T cells, cryopreserved PBMCs first underwent CD4 enrichment and then EasySep naive CD4+ T cell enrichment. For more than eight days, about 92,000 sorted naive or memory CD4+ T cells were cultured together with CEF peptides and T cell-depleted PBMCs at a 1:1 ratio. In general, triplicate replicate wells were used for every peptide culture condition. Ficoll-Paque PLUS gradient centrifugation was used to isolate PBMCs from either whole blood or leukapheresis product. PBMCs were either used fresh in the expansion assay or cryopreserved at -140 degrees C. The QIAamp Micro DNA Kit was used to extract genomic DNA from the CD4+ T cells. DNA from CEF-cultured naive and memory CD4+ T cells underwent immunoSEQ TCR-beta sequencing at survey level. Per the source publication's procedure: During preprocessing, nonproductive sequences were removed, as were CDR3s that did not start with C, did not end with F or W, or were shorter than 7 amino acids. Antigen-specific clonotypes were called with the MANAFEST web app on the basis of expansion relative to the reference and to other culture wells. A clone counted as positive if significantly expanded in 2 of 3 replicate wells versus the reference culture at FDR below 0.05. For a clone to be considered positive, significant expansion relative to all other tandem wells and an odds ratio above 5 were also required. Cultured and uncultured naive and memory CD4+ repertoires were searched for CDR3s previously identified as spike- and CEF-reactive. After three terminal residues were trimmed from each end, CDR3 homology was quantified as pairwise Levenshtein distance using the stringdist R package. In its TCRdb copy, this immuneACCESS table keeps in-frame sequences only and misses some clones. Where compared with another copy, unresolved V genes explain less than half of these, and the others have no known cause. D and trimming come from the DNA, and the V and J calls and clone size come from that table. The table for this sample lists 41,000 or so clones; more than 70% of them were counted only once. The leading ten clones occupy 3.5% to 5% of the sample.

Its CDR3 holds 11 amino acids, cysteine through phenylalanine. The sequence is cut down to CDR3 DNA, 33 bases in frame from base 1. Relative to germline, V is 2 bases shorter and J is 3 bases shorter, with 4 bases between their ends. CDR1 GTSNPN and CDR2 SVGIG were looked up in the germline V gene (reference sequence). The V and J genes are TRBV30 and TRBJ2-5; the D gene cannot be resolved reliably. This TCR derives from an adult with COVID-19. Sequenced input: naive CD4+ T cells from PBMCs, cultured in vitro. Read against the paper, the sample's cell subset or site label means: naive CD4+ T cells isolated by negative enrichment. The nucleotide sequence reads as follows: TGTGCCTGGAGTAGTGAAGAGACCCAGTACTTC. This sequence encodes CAWSSEETQYF.